One and the same sample provided the 3 T cell receptor beta chains below, sequenced in a study of cytomegalovirus exposure and HLA in healthy donors (TCRdb year 2017). The library came from the immunoSEQ multiplex PCR assay. For the multiplex PCR, a mixture combining 60 forward primers for TCR Vbeta segments and 13 reverse primers for TCR Jbeta segments was used. TCRdb provides this immuneACCESS table in a form limited to in-frame rearrangements. Some clones are lacking; in checked studies, under half of them reflect an unresolved V gene, and why the rest are absent is not known. The sample includes roughly 73,000 clones, with around 78% observed a single time. The ten largest clones add up to around 3% of the sample. Sample: PBMCs. These TCRs come from a middle-aged man in good health and CMV-seronegative.

J is TRBJ1-1 and V is TRBV5-4; 8 bases line up with TRBD1. The V segment lost 4 bases and the J segment 3 bases; nucleotides outside the gene matches: 2. Germline V gives CDR1 SGHNT, CDR2 YYREEE (reference sequence). There are 13 residues in the CDR3. The CDR3 DNA reads as TGTGCCAGCAGCGGACAGGGTCACACTGAAGCTTTCTTT. As protein: CASSGQGHTEAFF. The variable domain in full, with the rest retrieved from reference TRBV5-4 and TRBJ1-1, is ETGVTQSPTHLIKTRGQQVTLRCSSQSGHNTVSWYQQALGQGPQFIFQYYREEENGRGNFPPRFSGLQFPNYSSELNVNALELDDSALYLCASSGQGHTEAFFGQGTRLTVV.

On this clone itself: This CDR3 is also generated by other DNA sequences in the sample. The chain combines TRBV7-3 with TRBJ2-1; 12 bases are a match to TRBD2. The CDR3 has 15 residues. Per germline, CDR1 SGHTA and CDR2 FQGTGA. V gave up 5 bases and J gave up 4 bases; unmatched junction bases: 3. As DNA, the CDR3 is TGTGCCAGCAGCCCCCTAGCGGGGGGGTACAATGAGCAGTTCTTC. Residues: CASSPLAGGYNEQFF. Together with reference TRBV7-3 and TRBJ2-1, the CDR3 gives the full variable domain: GAGVSQTPSNKVTEKGKYVELRCDPISGHTALYWYRQSLGQGPEFLIYFQGTGAADDSGLPNDRFFAVRPEGSVSTLKIQRTERGDSAVYLCASSPLAGGYNEQFFGPGTRLTVL.

The chain couples TRBV18 to TRBJ1-4; 8 bases are shared with TRBD1. Germline V gives CDR1 KGHSH, CDR2 LQKENI. V shed 0 bases and J 7 bases; nucleotides not matched to a gene: 7. The CDR3 totals 16 residues. DNA of the CDR3: TGTGCCAGCTCACCACCCCCCGGACAGGGCCGTGAAAAACTGTTTTTT. Encoded protein: CASSPPPGQGREKLFF.